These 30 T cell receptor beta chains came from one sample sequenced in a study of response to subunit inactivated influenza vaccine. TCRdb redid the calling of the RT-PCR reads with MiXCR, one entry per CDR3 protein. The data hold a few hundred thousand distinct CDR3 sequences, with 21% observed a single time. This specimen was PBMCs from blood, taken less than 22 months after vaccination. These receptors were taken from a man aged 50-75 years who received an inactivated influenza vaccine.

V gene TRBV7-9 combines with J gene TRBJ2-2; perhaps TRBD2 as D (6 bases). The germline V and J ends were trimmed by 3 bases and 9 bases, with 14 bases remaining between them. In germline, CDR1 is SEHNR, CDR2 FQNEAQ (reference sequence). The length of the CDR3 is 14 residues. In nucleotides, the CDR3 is TGTGCCAGCAGCTTGGAGGGGTCAGTCTGGGAGCTGTTTTTT. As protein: CASSLEGSVWELFF.

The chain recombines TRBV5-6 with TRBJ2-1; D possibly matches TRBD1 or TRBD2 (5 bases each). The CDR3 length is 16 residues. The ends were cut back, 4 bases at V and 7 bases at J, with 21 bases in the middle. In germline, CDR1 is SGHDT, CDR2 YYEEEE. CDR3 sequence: CASSAALARGVNEQFF. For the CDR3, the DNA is TGTGCCAGCAGCGCTGCGCTGGCCCGAGGGGTGAATGAGCAGTTCTTC.

The CDR3 bases are TGCAGCGTTGATGGCTTGGCAGGGCAAACCTACGAGCAGTACTTC. Translating it yields CSVDGLAGQTYEQYF. This chain connects TRBV29-1 to TRBJ2-7; D is possibly TRBD1 (5 bases). CDR3 length equals 15 residues. Per germline, CDR1 SQVTM and CDR2 ANQGSEA. The ends were cut back, 3 bases at V and 2 bases at J, with 17 bases in the middle.

For the CDR3, the DNA is TGTGCCAGCAGGCCTGCTAGCGCTACGCAGTATTTT. Its protein product is CASRPASATQYF. V gene TRBV7-2 combines with J gene TRBJ2-3; a possible D gene is TRBD2 (6 bases). V dropped 6 bases and J dropped 8 bases, with 12 bases sitting between them. There are 12 residues in the CDR3. Germline CDR1 and CDR2: SGHTA and FQGNSA.

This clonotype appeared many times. In DNA, the CDR3 is TGCGCCAGCAGCTTCAGATCCGGGACGGCGAACACTGAAGCTTTCTTT. This sequence encodes CASSFRSGTANTEAFF. This chain uses TRBV5-1 with TRBJ1-1; D possibly corresponds to TRBD1 (5 bases). Germline CDR1 reads SGHRS; CDR2 reads YFSETQ. Trimming removed 2 bases from V and 1 base from J, with 15 bases in between. The CDR3 runs to 16 residues.

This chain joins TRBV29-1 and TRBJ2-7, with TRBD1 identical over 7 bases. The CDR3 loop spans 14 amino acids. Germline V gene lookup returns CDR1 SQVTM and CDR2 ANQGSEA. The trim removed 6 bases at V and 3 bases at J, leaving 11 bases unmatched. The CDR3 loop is CSVRKSQGSYEQYF. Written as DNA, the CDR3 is TGCAGCGTACGGAAATCACAGGGGAGCTACGAGCAGTACTTC.

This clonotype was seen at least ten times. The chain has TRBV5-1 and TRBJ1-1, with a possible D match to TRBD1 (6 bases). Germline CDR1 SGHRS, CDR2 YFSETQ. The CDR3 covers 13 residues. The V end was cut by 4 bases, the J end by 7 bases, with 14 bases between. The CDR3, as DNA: TGCGCCAGCAGCCCGGATGGGGGCATTGAAGCTTTCTTT. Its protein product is CASSPDGGIEAFF.

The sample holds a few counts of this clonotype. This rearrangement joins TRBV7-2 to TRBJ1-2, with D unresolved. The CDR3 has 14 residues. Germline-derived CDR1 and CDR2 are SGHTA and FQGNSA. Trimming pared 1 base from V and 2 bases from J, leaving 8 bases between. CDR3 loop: CASSLGVGNYGYTF. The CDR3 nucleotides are TGTGCCAGCAGCTTAGGAGTGGGGAACTATGGCTACACCTTC.

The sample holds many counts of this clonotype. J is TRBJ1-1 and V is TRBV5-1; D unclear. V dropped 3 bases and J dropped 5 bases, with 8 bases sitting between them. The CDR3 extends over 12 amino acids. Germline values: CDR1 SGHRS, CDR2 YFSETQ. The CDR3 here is CASSYGRTEAFF. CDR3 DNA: TGCGCCAGCAGCTACGGTCGAACTGAAGCTTTCTTT.

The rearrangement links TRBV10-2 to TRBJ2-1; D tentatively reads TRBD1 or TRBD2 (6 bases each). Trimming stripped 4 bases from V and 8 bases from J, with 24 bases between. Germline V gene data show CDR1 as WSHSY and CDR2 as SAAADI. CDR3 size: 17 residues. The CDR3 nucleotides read TGCGCCAGCAGTGGATCTAAGGGAGCTTTGAGGGGGGATGAGCAGTTCTTC. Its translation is CASSGSKGALRGDEQFF.

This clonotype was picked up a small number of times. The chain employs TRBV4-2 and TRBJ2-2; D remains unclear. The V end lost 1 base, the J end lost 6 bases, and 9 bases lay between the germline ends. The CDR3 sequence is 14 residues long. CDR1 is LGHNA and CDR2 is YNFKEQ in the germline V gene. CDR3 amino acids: CASSQVGPPGELFF. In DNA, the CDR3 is TGTGCCAGCAGCCAAGTCGGCCCCCCCGGGGAGCTGTTTTTT.

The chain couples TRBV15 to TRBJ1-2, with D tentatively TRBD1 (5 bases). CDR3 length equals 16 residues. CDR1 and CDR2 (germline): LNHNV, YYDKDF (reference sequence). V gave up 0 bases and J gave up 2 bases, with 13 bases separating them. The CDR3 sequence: CATSRDPGRLNYGYTF. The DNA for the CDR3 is TGTGCCACCAGCAGAGATCCGGGACGGTTGAACTATGGCTACACCTTC.

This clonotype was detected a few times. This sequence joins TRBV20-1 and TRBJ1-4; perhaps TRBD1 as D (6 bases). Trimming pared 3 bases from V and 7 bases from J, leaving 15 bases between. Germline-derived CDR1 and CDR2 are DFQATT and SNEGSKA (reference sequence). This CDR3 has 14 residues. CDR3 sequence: CSASWGRGTEKLFF. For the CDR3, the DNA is TGCAGTGCTAGTTGGGGGCGCGGTACTGAAAAACTGTTTTTT.

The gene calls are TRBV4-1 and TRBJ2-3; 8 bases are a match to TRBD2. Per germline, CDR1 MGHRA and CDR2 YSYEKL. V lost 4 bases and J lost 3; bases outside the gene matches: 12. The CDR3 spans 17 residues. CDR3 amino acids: CASSLVGAGEATDTQYF. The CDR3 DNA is TGCGCCAGCAGCCTGGTAGGAGCGGGAGAAGCGACAGATACGCAGTATTTT.

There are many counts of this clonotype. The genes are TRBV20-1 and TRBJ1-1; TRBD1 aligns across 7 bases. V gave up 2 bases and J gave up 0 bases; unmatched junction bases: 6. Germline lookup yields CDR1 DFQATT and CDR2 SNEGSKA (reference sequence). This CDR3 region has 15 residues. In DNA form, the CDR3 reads TGCAGTGCTAGATACAGGGGTCTGCTGAACACTGAAGCTTTCTTT. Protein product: CSARYRGLLNTEAFF.

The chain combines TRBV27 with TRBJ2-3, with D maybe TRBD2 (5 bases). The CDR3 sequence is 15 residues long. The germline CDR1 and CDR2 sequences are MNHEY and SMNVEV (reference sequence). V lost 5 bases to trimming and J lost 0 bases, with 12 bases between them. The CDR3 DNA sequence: TGTGCCAGCAGTCCTACGAGGGCTAGCACAGATACGCAGTATTTT. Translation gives CASSPTRASTDTQYF.

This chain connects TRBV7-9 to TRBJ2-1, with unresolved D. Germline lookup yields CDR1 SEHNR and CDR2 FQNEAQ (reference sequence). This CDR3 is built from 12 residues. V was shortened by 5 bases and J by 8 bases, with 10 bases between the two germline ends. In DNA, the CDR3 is TGTGCCAGCAGCCTCGCATACGATGAGCAGTTCTTC. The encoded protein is CASSLAYDEQFF.

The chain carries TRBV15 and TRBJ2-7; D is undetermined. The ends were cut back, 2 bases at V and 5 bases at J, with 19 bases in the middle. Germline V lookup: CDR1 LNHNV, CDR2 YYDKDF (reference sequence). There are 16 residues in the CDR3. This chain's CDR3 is CATSRYAAGVGHEQYF. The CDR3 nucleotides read TGTGCCACCAGCAGATACGCAGCCGGAGTTGGGCACGAGCAGTACTTC. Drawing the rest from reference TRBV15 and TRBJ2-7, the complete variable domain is DAMVIQNPRYQVTQFGKPVTLSCSQTLNHNVMYWYQQKSSQAPKLLFHYYDKDFNNEADTPDNFQSRRPNTSFCFLDIRSPGLGDTAMYLCATSRYAAGVGHEQYFGPGTRLTVT.

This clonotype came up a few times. The DNA of the CDR3 is TGTGCCAGCAGCCGTTCCGGGGCGTATCAGCCCCAGCATTTT. It encodes CASSRSGAYQPQHF. The chain recombines TRBV7-8 with TRBJ1-5, with D perhaps TRBD1 (5 bases). With 5 bases removed from V and 5 bases from J, the gap between germline ends came to 13 bases. The CDR3 has 14 residues. Per germline, CDR1 SGHVS and CDR2 FQNEAQ.

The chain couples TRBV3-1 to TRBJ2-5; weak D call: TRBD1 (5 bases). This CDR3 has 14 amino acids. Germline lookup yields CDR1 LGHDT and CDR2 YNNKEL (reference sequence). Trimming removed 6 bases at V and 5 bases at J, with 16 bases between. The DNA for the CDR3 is TGTGCCAGCAGTCACAGGTTTTCACAGGAGACCCAGTACTTC. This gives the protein CASSHRFSQETQYF.

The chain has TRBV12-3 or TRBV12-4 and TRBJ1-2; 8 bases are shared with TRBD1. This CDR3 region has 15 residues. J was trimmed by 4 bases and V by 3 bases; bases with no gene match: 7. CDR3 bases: TGTGCCAGCAGTTTCTCTGGACAGGGCGGCTATGGCTACACCTTC. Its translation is CASSFSGQGGYGYTF.

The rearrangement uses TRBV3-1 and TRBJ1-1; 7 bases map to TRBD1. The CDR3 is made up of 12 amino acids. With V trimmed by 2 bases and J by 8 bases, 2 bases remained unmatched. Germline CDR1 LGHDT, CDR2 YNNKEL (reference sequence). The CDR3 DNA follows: TGTGCCAGCAGCCAACCGACAGGGGAAGCTTTCTTT. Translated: CASSQPTGEAFF.

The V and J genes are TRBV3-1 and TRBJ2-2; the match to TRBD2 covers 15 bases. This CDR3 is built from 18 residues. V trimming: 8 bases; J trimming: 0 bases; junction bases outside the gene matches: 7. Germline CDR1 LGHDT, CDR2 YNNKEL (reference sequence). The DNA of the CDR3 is TGTGCCAGCTGCTCGGGACTAGCGGGGGGTTCGAACACCGGGGAGCTGTTTTTT. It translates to CASCSGLAGGSNTGELFF.

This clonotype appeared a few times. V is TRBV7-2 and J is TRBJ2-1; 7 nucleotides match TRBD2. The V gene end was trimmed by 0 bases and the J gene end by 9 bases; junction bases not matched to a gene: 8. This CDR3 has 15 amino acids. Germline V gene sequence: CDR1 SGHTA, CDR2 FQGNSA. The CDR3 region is CASSLARLANTEQFF. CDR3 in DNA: TGTGCCAGCAGCTTAGCGAGACTAGCTAATACTGAGCAGTTCTTC.

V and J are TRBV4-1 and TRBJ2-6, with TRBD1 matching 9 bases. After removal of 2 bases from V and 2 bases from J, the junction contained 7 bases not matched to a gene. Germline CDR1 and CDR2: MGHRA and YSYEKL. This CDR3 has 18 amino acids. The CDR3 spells CASSQSPGQGPGANVLTF. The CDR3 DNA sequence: TGCGCCAGCAGCCAATCTCCGGGACAGGGTCCTGGGGCCAACGTCCTGACTTTC.

The CDR3 is CAIREHAKNIQYF. DNA of the CDR3: TGTGCCATCCGGGAACACGCCAAAAACATTCAGTACTTC. The rearrangement joins TRBV10-3 to TRBJ2-4; D is possibly TRBD2 (5 bases). CDR3 size: 13 residues. CDR1 is ENHRY and CDR2 is SYGVKD in the germline V gene. Trimming left V 8 bases short and J 1 base short, with 9 bases between.

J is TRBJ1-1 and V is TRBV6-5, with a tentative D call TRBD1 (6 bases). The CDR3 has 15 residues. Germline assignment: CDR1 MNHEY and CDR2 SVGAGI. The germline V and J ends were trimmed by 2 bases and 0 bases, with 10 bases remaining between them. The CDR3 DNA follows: TGTGCCAGCAGTTACCTCACAGGGTTGAACACTGAAGCTTTCTTT. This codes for CASSYLTGLNTEAFF.

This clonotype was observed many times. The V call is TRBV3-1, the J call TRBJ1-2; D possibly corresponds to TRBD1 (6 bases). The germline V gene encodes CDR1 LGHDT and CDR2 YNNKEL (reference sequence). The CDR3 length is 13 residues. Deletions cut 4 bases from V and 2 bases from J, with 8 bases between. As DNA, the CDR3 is TGTGCCAGCAGCCCACAGGGAAACTATGGCTACACCTTC. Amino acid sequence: CASSPQGNYGYTF.

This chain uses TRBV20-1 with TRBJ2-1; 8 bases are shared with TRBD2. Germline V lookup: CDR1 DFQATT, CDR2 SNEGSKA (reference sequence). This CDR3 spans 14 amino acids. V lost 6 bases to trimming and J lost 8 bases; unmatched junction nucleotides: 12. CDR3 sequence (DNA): TGCAGTGCCAGGATCGGCGGGAGGAGGTATGAGCAGTTCTTC. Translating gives CSARIGGRRYEQFF.

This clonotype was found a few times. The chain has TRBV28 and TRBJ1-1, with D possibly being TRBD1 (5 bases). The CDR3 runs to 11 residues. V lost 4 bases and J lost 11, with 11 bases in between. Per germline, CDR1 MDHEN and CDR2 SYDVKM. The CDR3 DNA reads TGTGCCAGCAGTTGGGGACGAGGCGCTTTCTTT. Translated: CASSWGRGAFF.